These T cell receptor beta chains were read from a single sample in a study of blood T cells in healthy people across ages. TCRdb independently ran MiXCR on the 5' RACE reads; one entry per CDR3 protein. Here the sample spans approximately 800,000 distinct CDR3 sequences, more than 50% being singletons. Sequenced input: blood. These TCRs come from a man in his forties in good health. CDR3s include the opening cysteine and the closing phenylalanine or tryptophan. D genes are given only for firm matches. Where a row states a size, it is once, few, many or the class of an expanded clone; other rows omit it.

.	TRBJ1-2	TRBV27	.	TGTGCCAGCAGTTCTACAGGGATCTCTAACTATGGCTACACCTTC	CASSSTGISNYGYTF
TRBD1	TRBJ1-2	TRBV12-3/TRBV12-4	many	TGTGCCAGCAGTTCTAGACAGGGCTATGGCTACACCTTC	CASSSRQGYGYTF
.	TRBJ2-3	TRBV7-2	.	TGTGCCAGCAGTTACGGGACATCTAGCACAGATACGCAGTATTTT	CASSYGTSSTDTQYF
TRBD1	TRBJ1-5	TRBV11-2	.	TGTGCCAGCAGCATCGGGACAGGGGTTCAGCCCCAGCATTTT	CASSIGTGVQPQHF
TRBD2	TRBJ2-7	TRBV6-2/TRBV6-3	once	TGTGCCAGCAGTTACCACTCCAAGCGGGAGGCCTACGAGCAGTACTTC	CASSYHSKREAYEQYF
TRBD2	TRBJ2-2	TRBV30	.	TGTGCCTGGACTAAACGGGGGGTCGGGGAGCTGTTTTTT	CAWTKRGVGELFF
TRBD1	TRBJ2-3	TRBV12-3/TRBV12-4	few	TGTGCCAGCAGTTCCACCGGGACAGGGGGCTTTAATACGCAGTATTTT	CASSSTGTGGFNTQYF
.	TRBJ2-7	TRBV6-6	once	TGTGCCAGCAGTTACGGGGGGGCGATCTACGAGCAGTACTTC	CASSYGGAIYEQYF
.	TRBJ2-7	TRBV12-3/TRBV12-4	.	TGTGCCAGCAGTTTAAGGGATAGGGTTTCCTACAATGAGCAGTACTTC	CASSLRDRVSYNEQYF
.	TRBJ2-2	TRBV7-2	few	TGTGCCAGCAGCCAGGCCGGGACTTCGACCGGGGAGCTGTTTTTT	CASSQAGTSTGELFF
.	TRBJ1-2	TRBV6-6	.	TGTGCCAGCAGTTACTTTCCCCTACAGGGAGATGGCTACACCTTC	CASSYFPLQGDGYTF
.	TRBJ2-4	TRBV3-1	few	TGTGCCAGCAGCCAAAGGACAGCGTCCACCCAGTACTTC	CASSQRTASTQYF
.	TRBJ2-3	TRBV4-1	.	TGCGCCAGCAGCCCTGGGTCGATGGGCACAGATACGCAGTATTTT	CASSPGSMGTDTQYF
.	TRBJ2-1	TRBV12-3/TRBV12-4	once	TGTGCCAGCAGCCTTCGCAGGAGAGGGCTAATAAATGAGCAGTTCTTC	CASSLRRRGLINEQFF
TRBD2	TRBJ2-3	TRBV5-1	.	TGCGCCAGTTCTAGACTAGCGGGAGAAACAGATACGCAGTATTTT	CASSRLAGETDTQYF
TRBD1	TRBJ1-2	TRBV4-3	few	TGCGCCAGCAGCCAAGATGTGACAGGGACTAGAGGTGGCTACACCTTC	CASSQDVTGTRGGYTF
TRBD1	TRBJ1-4	TRBV7-9	.	TGTGCCAGCAGCCGGACAGGGGATAATGAAAAACTGTTTTTT	CASSRTGDNEKLFF
TRBD2	TRBJ2-7	TRBV6-2/TRBV6-3	.	TGTGCCAGCAGTTACGCCCCTAGCGGGAGATTTCCAGGCGAGCAGTACTTC	CASSYAPSGRFPGEQYF
.	TRBJ2-7	TRBV15	many	TGTGCCACCAGCAGAGCGCGGGGAAACTACGAGCAGTACTTC	CATSRARGNYEQYF
.	TRBJ1-1	TRBV4-1	.	TGCGCCAGCCCACCCGGACGGGTTCAGAACACTGAAGCTTTCTTT	CASPPGRVQNTEAFF
TRBD1	TRBJ2-7	TRBV14	.	TGTGCCAGCAGCCAAGCACAACCGGGACAGGGTACCTACGAGCAGTACTTC	CASSQAQPGQGTYEQYF
TRBD2	TRBJ2-3	TRBV7-2	once	TGTGCCAGCAGCTTACAGCGGGGGGCCACAGATACGCAGTATTTT	CASSLQRGATDTQYF
.	TRBJ2-7	TRBV6-5	few	TGTGCCAGCAGTTACCGCAGGGAATCCTACGAGCAGTACTTC	CASSYRRESYEQYF
TRBD1	TRBJ1-1	TRBV20-1	.	TGCAGTAAAAGGACAGGATCCACTGAAGCTTTCTTT	CSKRTGSTEAFF
.	TRBJ1-6	TRBV20-1	.	TGCAGTGCCATAGAGGGAAATTCACCCCTCCACTTT	CSAIEGNSPLHF
.	TRBJ1-2	TRBV7-9	.	TGTGCCAGCAGCTTAGAACTGAACTATGGCTACACCTTC	CASSLELNYGYTF
.	TRBJ2-7	TRBV28	.	TGTGCCAGCAGTGTCCGCTACGAGCAGTACTTC	CASSVRYEQYF
.	TRBJ2-1	TRBV7-3	few	TGTGCCAGCGGGGAAGGGGTTACTGAGCAGTTCTTC	CASGEGVTEQFF
.	TRBJ1-2	TRBV20-1	few	TGCAGTGCGGATGGCGGCCCCCTCAGGAACTATGGCTACACCTTC	CSADGGPLRNYGYTF
.	TRBJ2-7	TRBV15	.	TGTGCCACCAGCAGAGATCTCAGGGCCTACGAGCAGTACTTC	CATSRDLRAYEQYF
.	TRBJ2-7	TRBV11-2	few	TGTGCCAGCAGCTTAGATGGGCTACCCTACGAGCAGTACTTC	CASSLDGLPYEQYF
.	TRBJ2-1	TRBV29-1	few	TGCAGCGCTGCGGCTCTAGCGCATGATGAGCAGTTCTTC	CSAAALAHDEQFF
.	TRBJ2-7	TRBV29-1	few	TGCAGCATATTAGTATTCTACGAGCAGTACTTC	CSILVFYEQYF
.	TRBJ2-3	TRBV6-2/TRBV6-3	.	TGTGCCAGCAGTTCTTCCGCCTCGCAGTATTTT	CASSSSASQYF
TRBD2	TRBJ2-1	TRBV3-1	.	TGTGCCAGCAGCCAAGATCTGGCTAGCGGGGGTGAGCAGTTCTTC	CASSQDLASGGEQFF
.	TRBJ2-4	TRBV28	few	TGTGCCAGCAGTTTAAGTGGGAGAGCGGACCACAAAAACATTCAGTACTTC	CASSLSGRADHKNIQYF
.	TRBJ1-2	TRBV6-1	.	TGTGCCAGCAGCACGGGCAGCTTCTATGGCTACACCTTC	CASSTGSFYGYTF
.	TRBJ2-7	TRBV13	once	TGTGCCAGCAGCTACGGGAGTTCACGCTCCTACGAGCAGTACTTC	CASSYGSSRSYEQYF
TRBD2	TRBJ2-2	TRBV24-1	.	TGTGCCACCAGTGATACCAGCGGGATAAGCACCGGGGAGCTGTTTTTT	CATSDTSGISTGELFF
.	TRBJ2-1	TRBV7-9	.	TGTGCCAGCAATGAGGTCAACAATGAGCAGTTCTTC	CASNEVNNEQFF
TRBD1	TRBJ1-2	TRBV3-1	.	TGTGCCAGCAGCTTGGGACAGGGCTTAACTAACTATGGCTACACCTTC	CASSLGQGLTNYGYTF
.	TRBJ2-7	TRBV27	.	TGTGCCAGCAGTTTCCTAATGTCCTACGAGCAGTACTTC	CASSFLMSYEQYF
TRBD2	TRBJ2-7	TRBV7-9	.	TGTGCCAGCAGGTCAAGCGGGGACTCCTACGAGCAGTACTTC	CASRSSGDSYEQYF
.	TRBJ2-1	TRBV15	.	TGTGCCACCAGCAGAGAGGCGGGGACCTCCTACAATGAGCAGTTCTTC	CATSREAGTSYNEQFF
.	TRBJ2-3	TRBV12-3/TRBV12-4	.	TGTGCCATTCAGAAGGGGGGGCGCACAGATACGCAGTATTTT	CAIQKGGRTDTQYF
.	TRBJ2-1	TRBV12-3/TRBV12-4	.	TGTGCCAGCACTCCGGACCGCTTTAGCTGGGGGTCCTACAATGAGCAGTTCTTC	CASTPDRFSWGSYNEQFF
TRBD1	TRBJ2-7	TRBV5-1	.	TGCGCCAGCAGCTTGGTAGGGACAGGGTCCCACGAGCAGTACTTC	CASSLVGTGSHEQYF
TRBD1	TRBJ2-7	TRBV5-1	few	TGCGCCAGCAAGGCCGGGACAGGGTCCTCCTACGAGCAGTACTTC	CASKAGTGSSYEQYF
.	TRBJ2-1	TRBV2	.	TGTGCCAGCAGTGAGTGGAGCGGCACGTACAATGAGCAGTTCTTC	CASSEWSGTYNEQFF
.	TRBJ2-3	TRBV28	.	TGTGCCAGCAGTTTGTCCATCGGTAATACGCAGTATTTT	CASSLSIGNTQYF
.	TRBJ2-1	TRBV6-5	few	TGTGCCAGCAGTTACACCAGCAACAATGAGCAGTTCTTC	CASSYTSNNEQFF